These 6 T cell receptor beta chains were sequenced from one sample in a study of vaccination and CD4 T cells after COVID-19. The Oncomine TCR Beta short-read assay sequenced DNA from cultured CD4+ T cells. Each CDR3 protein gets one entry after TCRdb re-called the PCR reads with MiXCR. The sample lists some 15,000 distinct CDR3 sequences; over 65% were seen once. Treatment specified: approximately nine-day PBMC culture with coronavirus spike peptide pools or control peptides (ViraFEST assay). These receptors' targets are unknown. The material sequenced was CD4+ T cells from blood, cultured in vitro. Receptor source: a human donor who had recovered from COVID-19.

The CDR3 protein is CASSSTKLGRLMNTEAFF. The CDR3 DNA sequence: TGTGCCAGCAGCTCGACCAAACTGGGACGATTGATGAACACTGAAGCTTTCTTT. The rearrangement uses TRBV7-6 and TRBJ1-1; possible D gene TRBD1, 5 bases. Germline CDR1 SGHVS, CDR2 FNYEAQ. The CDR3 has 18 amino acids. V was shortened by 4 bases and J by 0 bases, with 21 bases between the two germline ends.

This clonotype has a single count. The V call is TRBV27, the J call TRBJ2-7, with 8 bases identical to TRBD1. In germline, CDR1 is MNHEY, CDR2 SMNVEV (reference sequence). The CDR3 length is 15 residues. With V trimmed by 6 bases and J by 3 bases, 10 bases remained unmatched. CDR3 in DNA: TGTGCCAGCAGCCCATACGACAGGGGAGACTACGAGCAGTACTTC. Its translation: CASSPYDRGDYEQYF.

This chain connects TRBV27 to TRBJ1-5; D uncertain. From germline, CDR1 is MNHEY and CDR2 SMNVEV (reference sequence). The CDR3 runs to 16 residues. The germline V and J ends were trimmed by 1 base and 3 bases, with 13 bases remaining between them. CDR3 DNA: TGTGCCAGCAGTTTATATGGGTCACAGAACAATCAGCCCCAGCATTTT. As protein: CASSLYGSQNNQPQHF.

This clonotype was counted between two and nine times. This chain joins TRBV6-5 and TRBJ1-5; no definite D call. This CDR3 is built from 14 residues. Germline V gene data show CDR1 as MNHEY and CDR2 as SVGAGI. V shed 2 bases and J shed 9 bases, with 14 bases lying between them. In DNA form, the CDR3 reads TGTGCCAGCAGTTACCTCGACGGAGCCGGGCCCCAGCATTTT. It translates to CASSYLDGAGPQHF.

This CDR3 is CASSKITPPVDTQYF. In nucleotides, the CDR3 is TGTGCCAGTAGTAAAATAACGCCGCCGGTTGATACGCAGTATTTT. The rearrangement uses TRBV19 and TRBJ2-3; D not certain. Per germline, CDR1 LNHDA and CDR2 SQIVND (reference sequence). The V gene lost 4 bases and the J gene lost 6 bases, with 17 bases spanning the gap. This CDR3 spans 15 amino acids.

Only a few counts were recorded for this clonotype. This rearrangement joins TRBV20-1 to TRBJ2-7; 9 nucleotides align to TRBD2. The CDR3 is 15 amino acids. V gave up 3 bases and J gave up 4 bases; unmatched junction bases: 10. Germline lookup yields CDR1 DFQATT and CDR2 SNEGSKA (reference sequence). The CDR3 DNA follows: TGCAGTGCTAGTACGTCCAGCGGGGGGCGGTACGAGCAGTACTTC. Translation: CSASTSSGGRYEQYF.